This T cell receptor beta chain emerged from a study of post-analysis software for immune sequencing data. Whole-study findings and limits: Patients carried roughly 5 TRBV segments more frequently than controls did, and TRBV5-6, TRBV5-1 and TRBV20-1 were among them. Pronounced co-clustering by F measure was evident among identically batched samples. Among multiple sclerosis patients, normalized Chao1 diversity was significantly below that of controls.

This CDR3 region has 13 residues. V dropped 5 bases and J dropped 8; count of bases not matched to a gene: 5. Germline V gene data show CDR1 as KGHSH and CDR2 as LQKENI. This clonotype was observed a few times. No antigen is known for it. cDNA libraries for TCR beta contained unique molecular identifiers. Roughly 500,000 cDNA molecules were obtained per 1 to 10 million input T cells. In TCRdb, the PCR reads were re-called with MiXCR into one record per CDR3 protein. The sample includes roughly 730,000 distinct CDR3 sequences, roughly 27% seen only once; the top ten take roughly 0.57%. Sequencing was done on a sample of blood. The chain links TRBV18 to TRBJ2-1, with TRBD1 identical over 8 bases. This TCR was recovered from a girl between 5 and 17 years old with multiple sclerosis. In DNA form, the CDR3 reads TGTGCCAGCTCAGCGGACAGGGTTGATGAGCAGTTCTTC. Encoded protein: CASSADRVDEQFF.